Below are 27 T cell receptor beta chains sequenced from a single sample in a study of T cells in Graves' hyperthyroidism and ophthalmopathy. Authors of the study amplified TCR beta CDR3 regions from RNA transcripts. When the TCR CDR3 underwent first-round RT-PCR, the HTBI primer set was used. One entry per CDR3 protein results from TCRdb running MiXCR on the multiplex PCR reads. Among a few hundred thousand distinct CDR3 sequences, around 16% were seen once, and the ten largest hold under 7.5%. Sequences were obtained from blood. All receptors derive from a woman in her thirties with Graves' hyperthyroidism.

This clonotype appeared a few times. For the CDR3, the DNA is TGTGCCAGCAGCTCGGGGGTCGCCTACGAGCAGTACTTC. Its protein product is CASSSGVAYEQYF. The V and J genes are TRBV7-3 and TRBJ2-7, with a tentative D call TRBD2 (6 bases). The CDR3 contains 13 residues. V lost 4 bases to trimming and J lost 2 bases, with 9 bases between them. The germline V gene has CDR1 SGHTA and CDR2 FQGTGA. Complete variable domain (other parts from reference TRBV7-3 and TRBJ2-7): GAGVSQTPSNKVTEKGKYVELRCDPISGHTALYWYRQSLGQGPEFLIYFQGTGAADDSGLPNDRFFAVRPEGSVSTLKIQRTERGDSAVYLCASSSGVAYEQYFGPGTRLTVT.

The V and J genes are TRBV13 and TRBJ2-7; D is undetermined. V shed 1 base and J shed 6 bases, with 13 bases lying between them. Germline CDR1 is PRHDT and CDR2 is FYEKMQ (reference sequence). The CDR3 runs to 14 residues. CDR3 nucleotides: TGTGCCAGCAGCTTAGAACCAGGTTGGGGCGAGCAGTACTTC. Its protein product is CASSLEPGWGEQYF.

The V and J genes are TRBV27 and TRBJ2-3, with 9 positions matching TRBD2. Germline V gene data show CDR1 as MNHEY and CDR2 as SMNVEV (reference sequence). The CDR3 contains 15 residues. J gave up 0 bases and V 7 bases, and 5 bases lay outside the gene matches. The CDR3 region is CASTEGLASTDTQYF. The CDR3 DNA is TGTGCCAGCACTGAGGGACTAGCCAGCACAGATACGCAGTATTTT.

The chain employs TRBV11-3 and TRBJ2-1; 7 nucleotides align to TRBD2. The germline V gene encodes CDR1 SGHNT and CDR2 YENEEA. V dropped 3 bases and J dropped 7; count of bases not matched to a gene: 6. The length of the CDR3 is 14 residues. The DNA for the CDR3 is TGTGCCAGCAGCTTTTCAGCGGGGCCAAATGAGCAGTTCTTC. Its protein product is CASSFSAGPNEQFF.

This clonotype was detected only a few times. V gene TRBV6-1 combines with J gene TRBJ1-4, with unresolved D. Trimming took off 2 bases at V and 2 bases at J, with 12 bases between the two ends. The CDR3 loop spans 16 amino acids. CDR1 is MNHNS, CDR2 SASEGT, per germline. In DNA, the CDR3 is TGTGCCAGCAGTGAATTGCTAGGAGCGACTAATGAAAAACTGTTTTTT. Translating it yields CASSELLGATNEKLFF.

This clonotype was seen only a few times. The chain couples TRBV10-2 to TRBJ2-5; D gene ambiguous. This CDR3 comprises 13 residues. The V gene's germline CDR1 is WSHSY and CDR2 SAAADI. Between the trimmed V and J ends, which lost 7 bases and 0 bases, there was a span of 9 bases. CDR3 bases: TGCGCCAGCAACGGCGTATACCAAGAGACCCAGTACTTC. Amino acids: CASNGVYQETQYF.

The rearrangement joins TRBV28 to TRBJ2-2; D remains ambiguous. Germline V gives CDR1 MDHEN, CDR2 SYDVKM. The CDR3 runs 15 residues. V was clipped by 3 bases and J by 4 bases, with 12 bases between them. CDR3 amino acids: CASSFRVGFTGELFF. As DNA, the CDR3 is TGTGCCAGCAGTTTCCGGGTCGGATTCACCGGGGAGCTGTTTTTT.

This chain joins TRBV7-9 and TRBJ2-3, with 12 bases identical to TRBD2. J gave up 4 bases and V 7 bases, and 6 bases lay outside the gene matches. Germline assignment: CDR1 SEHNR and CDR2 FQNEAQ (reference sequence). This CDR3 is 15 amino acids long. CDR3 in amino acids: CASNGLAGTPDTQYF. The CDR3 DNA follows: TGTGCCAGCAACGGACTAGCGGGAACCCCAGATACGCAGTATTTT. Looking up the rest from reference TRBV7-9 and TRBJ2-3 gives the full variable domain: DTGVSQNPRHKITKRGQNVTFRCDPISEHNRLYWYRQTLGQGPEFLTYFQNEAQLEKSRLLSDRFSAERPKGSFSTLEIQRTEQGDSAMYLCASNGLAGTPDTQYFGPGTRLTVL.

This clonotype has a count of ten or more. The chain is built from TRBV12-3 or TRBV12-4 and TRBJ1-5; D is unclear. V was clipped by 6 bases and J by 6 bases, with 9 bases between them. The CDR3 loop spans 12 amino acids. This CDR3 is CASSYLRQPQHF. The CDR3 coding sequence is TGTGCCAGCAGCTACCTTCGTCAGCCCCAGCATTTT.

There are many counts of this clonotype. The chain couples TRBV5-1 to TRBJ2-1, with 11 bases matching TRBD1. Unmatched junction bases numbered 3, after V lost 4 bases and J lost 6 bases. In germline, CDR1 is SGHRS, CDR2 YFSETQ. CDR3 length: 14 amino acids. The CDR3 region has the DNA TGCGCCAGCAGCCATGGGACAGGGGGCAATGAGCAGTTCTTC. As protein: CASSHGTGGNEQFF. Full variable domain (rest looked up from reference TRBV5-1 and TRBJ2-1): KAGVTQTPRYLIKTRGQQVTLSCSPISGHRSVSWYQQTPGQGLQFLFEYFSETQRNKGNFPGRFSGRQFSNSRSEMNVSTLELGDSALYLCASSHGTGGNEQFFGPGTRLTVL.

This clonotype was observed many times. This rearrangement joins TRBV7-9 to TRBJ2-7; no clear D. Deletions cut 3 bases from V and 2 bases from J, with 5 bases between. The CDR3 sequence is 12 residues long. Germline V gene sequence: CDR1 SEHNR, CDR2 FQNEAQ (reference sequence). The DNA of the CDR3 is TGTGCCAGCAGCTTCACAGCCTACGAGCAGTACTTC. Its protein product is CASSFTAYEQYF.

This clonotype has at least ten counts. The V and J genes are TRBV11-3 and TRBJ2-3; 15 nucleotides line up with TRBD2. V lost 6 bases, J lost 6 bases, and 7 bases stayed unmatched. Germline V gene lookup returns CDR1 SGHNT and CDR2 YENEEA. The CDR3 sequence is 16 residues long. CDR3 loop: CASSPGTSGRWDTQYF. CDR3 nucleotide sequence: TGTGCCAGCAGTCCTGGGACTAGCGGGAGGTGGGATACGCAGTATTTT.

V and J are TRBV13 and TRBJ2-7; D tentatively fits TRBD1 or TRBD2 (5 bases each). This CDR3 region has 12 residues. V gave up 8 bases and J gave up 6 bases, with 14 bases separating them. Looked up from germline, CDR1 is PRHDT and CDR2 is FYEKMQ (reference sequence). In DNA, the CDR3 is TGTGCCAGCCCAAGCAGGGACGGCGAGCAGTACTTC. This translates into CASPSRDGEQYF.

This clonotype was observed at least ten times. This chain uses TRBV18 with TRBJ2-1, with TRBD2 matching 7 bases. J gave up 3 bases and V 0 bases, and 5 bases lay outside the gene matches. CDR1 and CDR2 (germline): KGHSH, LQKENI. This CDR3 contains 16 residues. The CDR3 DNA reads TGTGCCAGCTCACCACCGGTGGGGGGGGACTACAATGAGCAGTTCTTC. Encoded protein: CASSPPVGGDYNEQFF.

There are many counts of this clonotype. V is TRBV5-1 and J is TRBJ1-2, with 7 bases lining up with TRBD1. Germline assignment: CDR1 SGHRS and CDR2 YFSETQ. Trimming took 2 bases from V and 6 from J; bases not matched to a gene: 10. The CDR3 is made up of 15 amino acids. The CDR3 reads CASSFRQGTNDGYTF. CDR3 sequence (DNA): TGCGCCAGCAGCTTCAGACAGGGCACGAACGATGGCTACACCTTC.

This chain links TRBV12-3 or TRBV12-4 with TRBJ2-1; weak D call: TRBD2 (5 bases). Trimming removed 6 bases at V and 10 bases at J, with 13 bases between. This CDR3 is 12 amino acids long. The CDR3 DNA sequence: TGTGCCAGCAGAGGCCCGAGAGGGGAGCAGTTCTTC. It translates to CASRGPRGEQFF.

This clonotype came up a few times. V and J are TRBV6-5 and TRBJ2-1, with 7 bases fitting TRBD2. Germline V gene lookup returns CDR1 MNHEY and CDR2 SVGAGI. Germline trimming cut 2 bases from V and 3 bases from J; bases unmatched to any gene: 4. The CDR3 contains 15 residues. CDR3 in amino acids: CASSYGAGLYNEQFF. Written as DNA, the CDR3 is TGTGCCAGCAGTTACGGAGCGGGACTCTACAATGAGCAGTTCTTC.

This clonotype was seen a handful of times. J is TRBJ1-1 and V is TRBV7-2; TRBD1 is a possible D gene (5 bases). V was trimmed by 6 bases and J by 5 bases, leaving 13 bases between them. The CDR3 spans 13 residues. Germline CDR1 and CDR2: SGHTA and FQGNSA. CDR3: CASRGRGSTEAFF. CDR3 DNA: TGTGCCAGCAGGGGGAGGGGAAGTACTGAAGCTTTCTTT. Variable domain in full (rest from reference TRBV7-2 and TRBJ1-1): GAGVSQSPSNKVTEKGKDVELRCDPISGHTALYWYRQSLGQGLEFLIYFQGNSAPDKSGLPSDRFSAERTGGSVSTLTIQRTQQEDSAVYLCASRGRGSTEAFFGQGTRLTVV.

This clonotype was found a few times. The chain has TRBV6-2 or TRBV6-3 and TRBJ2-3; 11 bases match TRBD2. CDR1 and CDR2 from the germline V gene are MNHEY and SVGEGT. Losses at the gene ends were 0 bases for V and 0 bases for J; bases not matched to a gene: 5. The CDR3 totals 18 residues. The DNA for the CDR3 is TGTGCCAGCAGTTACTCGACTAGCGGGGTGGGAAGCACAGATACGCAGTATTTT. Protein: CASSYSTSGVGSTDTQYF.

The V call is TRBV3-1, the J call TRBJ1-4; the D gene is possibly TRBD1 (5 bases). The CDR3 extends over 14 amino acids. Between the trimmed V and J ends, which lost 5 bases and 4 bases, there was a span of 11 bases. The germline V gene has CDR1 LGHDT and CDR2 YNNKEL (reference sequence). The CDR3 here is CASSYRDGNEKLFF. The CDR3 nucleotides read TGTGCCAGCAGCTACCGGGACGGTAATGAAAAACTGTTTTTT.

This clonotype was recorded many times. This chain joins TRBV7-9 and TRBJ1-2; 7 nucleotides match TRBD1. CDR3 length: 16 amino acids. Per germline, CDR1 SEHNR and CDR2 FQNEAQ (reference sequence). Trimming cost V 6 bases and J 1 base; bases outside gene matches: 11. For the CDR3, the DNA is TGTGCCAGCAGGAGGGGAAGAGGGGACAGTAACTATGGCTACACCTTC. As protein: CASRRGRGDSNYGYTF.

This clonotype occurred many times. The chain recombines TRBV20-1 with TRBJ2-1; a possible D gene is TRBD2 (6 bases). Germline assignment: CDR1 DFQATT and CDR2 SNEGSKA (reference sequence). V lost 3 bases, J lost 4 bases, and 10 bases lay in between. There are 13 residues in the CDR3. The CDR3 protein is CSASPLAYNEQFF. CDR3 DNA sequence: TGCAGTGCTAGCCCACTAGCTTACAATGAGCAGTTCTTC.

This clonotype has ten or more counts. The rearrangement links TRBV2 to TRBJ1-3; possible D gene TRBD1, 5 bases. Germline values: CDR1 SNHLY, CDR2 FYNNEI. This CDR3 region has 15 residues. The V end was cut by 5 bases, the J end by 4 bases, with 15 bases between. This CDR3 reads CASSTGTEVGNTIYF. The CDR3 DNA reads TGTGCCAGCAGTACCGGGACTGAAGTCGGAAACACCATATATTTT. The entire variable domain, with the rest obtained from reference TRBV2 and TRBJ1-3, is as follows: EPEVTQTPSHQVTQMGQEVILRCVPISNHLYFYWYRQILGQKVEFLVSFYNNEISEKSEIFDDQFSVERPDGSNFTLKIRSTKLEDSAMYFCASSTGTEVGNTIYFGEGSWLTVV.

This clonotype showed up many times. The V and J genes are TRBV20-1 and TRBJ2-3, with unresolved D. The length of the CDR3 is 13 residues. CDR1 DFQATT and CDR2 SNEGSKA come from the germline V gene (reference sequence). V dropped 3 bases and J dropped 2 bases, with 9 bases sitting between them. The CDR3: CSASSANTDTQYF. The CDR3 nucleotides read TGCAGTGCTAGTTCTGCCAACACAGATACGCAGTATTTT.

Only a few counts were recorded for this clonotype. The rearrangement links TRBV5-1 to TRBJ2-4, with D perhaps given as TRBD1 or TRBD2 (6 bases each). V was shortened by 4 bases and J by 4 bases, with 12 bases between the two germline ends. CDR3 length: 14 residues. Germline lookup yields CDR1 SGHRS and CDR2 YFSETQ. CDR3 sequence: CASSPRGAKNIQYF. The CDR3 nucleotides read TGCGCCAGCAGCCCTAGGGGGGCGAAAAACATTCAGTACTTC. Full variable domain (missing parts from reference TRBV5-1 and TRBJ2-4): KAGVTQTPRYLIKTRGQQVTLSCSPISGHRSVSWYQQTPGQGLQFLFEYFSETQRNKGNFPGRFSGRQFSNSRSEMNVSTLELGDSALYLCASSPRGAKNIQYFGAGTRLSVL.

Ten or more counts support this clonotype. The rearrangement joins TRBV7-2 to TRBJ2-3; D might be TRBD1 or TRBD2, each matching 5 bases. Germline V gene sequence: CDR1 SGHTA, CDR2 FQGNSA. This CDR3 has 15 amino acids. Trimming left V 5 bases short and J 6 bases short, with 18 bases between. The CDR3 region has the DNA TGTGCCAGCAGCCTACTTGGGACGAGCCTTGATACGCAGTATTTT. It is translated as CASSLLGTSLDTQYF.

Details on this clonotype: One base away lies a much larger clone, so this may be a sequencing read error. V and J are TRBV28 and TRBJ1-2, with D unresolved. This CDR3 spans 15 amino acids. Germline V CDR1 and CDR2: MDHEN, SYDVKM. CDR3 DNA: TGTGCCAGCAGCCCGGACCAAAAGACGGTCTATGGCCACACCTTC. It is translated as CASSPDQKTVYGHTF.